This TCR beta chain was profiled in a study of cytomegalovirus exposure and HLA in healthy donors. Whole-study findings and limits: According to a subsequent analysis, TCR clusters from the first cohort were inclined to appear together in the 120 validation repertoires. There were 150 to 200 TCR beta chains listed as cytomegalovirus-associated. Most TCR sequences showed up rarely, but some public TCRs showed up in many donors.

The assay was immunoSEQ multiplex PCR, and TCRdb's table has in-frame clones only and misses some. Seen here are tens of thousands of clones, roughly 96% observed once, and the top ten hold less than 0.8%. A word on this clone: Its antigen is unidentified.

Germline V gene lookup returns CDR1 MDHEN and CDR2 SYDVKM. The V gene lost 4 bases and the J gene lost 6 bases, with 16 bases spanning the gap. CDR3 length equals 15 residues. The chain has TRBV28 and TRBJ1-5, with D possibly TRBD1 on 6 matching bases. This sequence originates from a man younger than 35 in good health and CMV-seronegative. The specimen was PBMCs. CDR3 amino acids: CASSSIRGGSQPQHF. The CDR3 DNA reads as TGTGCCAGCAGTTCCATTAGGGGGGGGAGTCAGCCCCAGCATTTT.